This T cell receptor (beta chain) comes out of a study of cytomegalovirus exposure and HLA in healthy donors. The PCR employed 60 Vbeta primers together with 13 Jbeta primers. Profiled with immunoSEQ multiplex PCR; TCRdb holds only in-frame clones, not every one. This sample's clone table lists approximately 120,000 clones. The germline gives CDR1 MNHEY, CDR2 SVGAGI. J gave up 5 bases and V 6 bases, and 4 bases lay outside the gene matches. The CDR3 spans 13 residues. This receptor was taken from a man aged 25 to 40 in good health and CMV-seronegative. V and J are TRBV6-5 and TRBJ2-1; 7 bases agree with TRBD2. Sequencing used PBMCs. This CDR3 is CASRLGGNNEQFF. The CDR3 DNA reads as TGTGCCAGCAGGCTCGGGGGGAACAATGAGCAGTTCTTC.